The 21 T cell receptor beta chains reported below all come from one sample, sequenced in a study of cytomegalovirus exposure and HLA in healthy donors (dated by TCRdb to about 2017). The protocol used for the library was the immunoSEQ multiplex PCR assay. For the multiplex PCR, a mixture combining 60 forward primers for TCR Vbeta segments and 13 reverse primers for TCR Jbeta segments was used. TCRdb stores this immuneACCESS table with in-frame sequences only. Part of the clones is absent; in the studies checked, under half of the shortfall reflects unresolved V genes, and no reason is known for the rest. For this sample there are tens of thousands of clones; approximately 71% appear just once. 30% to 35% of the sample is held by the ten biggest clonotypes. Sequenced sample: PBMCs. Receptor source: a man aged 40-49 years in good health and CMV-seropositive.

The J gene is TRBJ1-5, the V gene TRBV30, with D tentatively TRBD1 (6 bases). Germline CDR1 is GTSNPN and CDR2 is SVGIG (reference sequence). The CDR3 is made up of 14 amino acids. V lost 0 bases and J lost 1, with 7 bases in between. The CDR3 DNA sequence: TGTGCCTGGAGTGTACAGGGAAGCAATCAGCCCCAGCATTTT. Protein: CAWSVQGSNQPQHF.

This chain connects TRBV11-3 to TRBJ2-2, with a possible D match to TRBD1 (5 bases). Trimming removed 5 bases from V and 4 bases from J, with 8 bases in between. This CDR3 region has 13 residues. From germline, CDR1 is SGHNT and CDR2 YENEEA. CDR3 in DNA: TGTGCCAGCAGCGTCCAGGGCACCGGGGAGCTGTTTTTT. This translates into CASSVQGTGELFF.

The rearrangement links TRBV9 to TRBJ1-2, with D uncertain. The CDR3 loop spans 14 amino acids. Per the germline V gene, CDR1 is SGDLS and CDR2 is YYNGEE. Trimming cost V 0 bases and J 6 bases, with 12 bases left between them. CDR3 sequence reads: CASSVVEGGDGYTF. In DNA, the CDR3 is TGTGCCAGCAGCGTAGTCGAGGGCGGGGATGGCTACACCTTC.

V and J are TRBV5-1 and TRBJ2-7, with 9 bases lining up with TRBD1. The V and J ends lost 0 bases and 0 bases, in that order; junction bases with no gene match: 4. The germline CDR1 and CDR2 sequences are SGHRS and YFSETQ. This CDR3 comprises 16 residues. This CDR3 is CASSLGQGESSYEQYF. CDR3 DNA: TGCGCCAGCAGCTTGGGACAGGGGGAAAGCTCCTACGAGCAGTACTTC.

The rearrangement links TRBV11-3 to TRBJ2-7; 11 positions agree with TRBD2. The CDR3 length is 14 residues. Losses at the gene ends were 5 bases for V and 5 bases for J; bases not matched to a gene: 5. The V gene's germline CDR1 is SGHNT and CDR2 YENEEA. The CDR3 DNA sequence: TGTGCCAGCAGCACCGGACTAGCGGGCGACGAGCAGTACTTC. Translation: CASSTGLAGDEQYF.

The V and J genes are TRBV14 and TRBJ1-1; possible D gene TRBD1, 6 bases. V lost 2 bases to trimming and J lost 8 bases, with 15 bases between them. Germline-derived CDR1 and CDR2 are SGHDN and FVKESK. CDR3 length: 14 amino acids. The CDR3 region has the DNA TGTGCCAGCAGCCAATTGCAGGGGTTGGCGGAAGCTTTCTTT. Protein: CASSQLQGLAEAFF.

The genes are TRBV4-2 and TRBJ1-4, with TRBD1 matching over 9 bases. The CDR3 consists of 15 residues. With 4 bases clipped from V and 7 bases from J, the junction kept 7 bases outside the gene matches. Germline values: CDR1 LGHNA, CDR2 YNFKEQ. The CDR3 DNA is TGTGCCAGCAGCCTAGTCAGACAGGGGGGTGAAAAACTGTTTTTT. Translation gives CASSLVRQGGEKLFF.

The V call is TRBV4-1, the J call TRBJ1-6; 11 bases map to TRBD1. The germline V gene encodes CDR1 MGHRA and CDR2 YSYEKL. V lost 3 bases and J lost 7; bases outside the gene matches: 11. The CDR3 contains 18 residues. The DNA of the CDR3 is TGCGCCAGCAGCCAGGGGATTGGGACAGGGGGTAGAAATTCACCCCTCCACTTT. Residues: CASSQGIGTGGRNSPLHF.

The chain is built from TRBV30 and TRBJ2-1, with a tentative D call TRBD2 (5 bases). The CDR3 is made up of 13 amino acids. CDR1 GTSNPN and CDR2 SVGIG come from the germline V gene (reference sequence). With 0 bases removed from V and 8 bases from J, the gap between germline ends came to 11 bases. The CDR3 sequence is CAWSVLRGHEQFF. In DNA form, the CDR3 reads TGTGCCTGGAGTGTACTTCGAGGGCATGAGCAGTTCTTC.

The V call is TRBV5-1, the J call TRBJ1-2, with D perhaps matching TRBD1 (6 bases). Between the trimmed V and J ends, which lost 0 bases and 4 bases, there was a span of 13 bases. CDR1 and CDR2 from the germline V gene are SGHRS and YFSETQ. This CDR3 is built from 15 residues. In nucleotides, the CDR3 is TGCGCCAGCAGCTTGGGCGGGGGGCAAGGCTATGGCTACACCTTC. As protein: CASSLGGGQGYGYTF.

Only a few counts were recorded for this clone. This chain links TRBV18 with TRBJ1-1, with D unclear. CDR1 KGHSH and CDR2 LQKENI come from the germline V gene. Trimming left V 0 bases short and J 6 bases short, with 8 bases between. The CDR3 has 13 amino acids. CDR3 DNA: TGTGCCAGCTCACCACCGACCCGGGCTGAAGCTTTCTTT. Translated: CASSPPTRAEAFF.

This sequence joins TRBV30 and TRBJ2-5; 9 nucleotides align to TRBD1. J lost 5 bases, V lost 0 bases, and 4 bases had no gene match. Per germline, CDR1 GTSNPN and CDR2 SVGIG (reference sequence). This CDR3 has 14 amino acids. DNA for the CDR3: TGTGCCTGGAGTGTACAGGGGGCAGGGGAGACCCAGTACTTC. This translates into CAWSVQGAGETQYF.

The V gene is TRBV21-1, the J gene TRBJ1-1. TRBV21-1 is an annotated pseudogene. The CDR3 contains 16 residues. CDR3 sequence: CASSPGGEVLDTEAFF. In nucleotides, the CDR3 is TGTGCCAGCAGCCCAGGAGGCGAGGTTTTAGATACTGAAGCTTTCTTT.

The chain couples TRBV11-2 to TRBJ2-7; D is ambiguous. The germline V and J ends were trimmed by 1 base and 3 bases, with 7 bases remaining between them. This CDR3 spans 13 amino acids. The germline CDR1 and CDR2 sequences are SGHAT and FQNNGV. CDR3 region: CASSLVVSYEQYF. In nucleotides, the CDR3 is TGTGCCAGCAGCTTAGTTGTCAGCTACGAGCAGTACTTC.

This chain joins TRBV9 and TRBJ2-7, with 11 nucleotides matching TRBD2. The CDR3 sequence is 18 residues long. The germline V gene encodes CDR1 SGDLS and CDR2 YYNGEE. Trimming took 0 bases from V and 6 from J; bases not matched to a gene: 14. CDR3 sequence: CASSVVRLAGRCGGEQYF. The CDR3 nucleotides read TGTGCCAGCAGCGTAGTTAGACTAGCGGGGCGGTGCGGGGGCGAGCAGTACTTC. The full variable domain, with the rest looked up from reference TRBV9 and TRBJ2-7, is DSGVTQTPKHLITATGQRVTLRCSPRSGDLSVYWYQQSLDQGLQFLIQYYNGEERAKGNILERFSAQQFPDLHSELNLSSLELGDSALYFCASSVVRLAGRCGGEQYFGPGTRLTVT.

The chain employs TRBV25-1 and TRBJ1-1; D call uncertain. The V end lost 5 bases, the J end lost 3 bases, and 13 bases lay between the germline ends. The germline CDR1 and CDR2 sequences are MGHDK and SYGVNS. There are 14 residues in the CDR3. The CDR3 DNA is TGTGCCAGCAGTATTAATTACAGAGACACTGAAGCTTTCTTT. The encoded protein is CASSINYRDTEAFF.

This clone is a singleton in its sample. This rearrangement joins TRBV6-5 to TRBJ1-2, with a possible D match to TRBD1 (6 bases). The CDR3 contains 16 residues. Trimming pared 0 bases from V and 6 bases from J, leaving 17 bases between. CDR1 and CDR2 (germline): MNHEY, SVGAGI. As DNA, the CDR3 is TGTGCCAGCAGTTACTCCGGGGTTAGGGGGTTTGATGGCTACACCTTC. Its translation is CASSYSGVRGFDGYTF.

The rearrangement uses TRBV27 and TRBJ2-7; 7 bases match TRBD1. After removal of 8 bases from V and 2 bases from J, the junction contained 6 bases not matched to a gene. The CDR3 contains 13 residues. Per the germline V gene, CDR1 is MNHEY and CDR2 is SMNVEV (reference sequence). The CDR3 is CASGLQGTYEQYF. The CDR3 region has the DNA TGTGCCAGCGGATTACAGGGGACCTACGAGCAGTACTTC.

A single count supports this clone. The chain is built from TRBV6-5 and TRBJ1-5; 8 bases line up with TRBD1. Germline trimming cut 4 bases from V and 0 bases from J; bases unmatched to any gene: 5. The length of the CDR3 is 16 residues. Germline V gene lookup returns CDR1 MNHEY and CDR2 SVGAGI. The CDR3 region has the DNA TGTGCCAGCAGTTCCTTCGGACAGGGTAGCAATCAGCCCCAGCATTTT. As protein: CASSSFGQGSNQPQHF.

The chain joins TRBV5-5 to TRBJ2-7, with a tentative D call TRBD2 (5 bases). This CDR3 is built from 16 residues. Germline values: CDR1 SGHKS, CDR2 YYEKEE (reference sequence). The germline V and J ends were trimmed by 0 bases and 3 bases, with 16 bases remaining between them. The CDR3 here is CASSLVPEPDYYEQYF. The CDR3 DNA reads TGTGCCAGCAGCTTGGTTCCTGAGCCTGACTACTACGAGCAGTACTTC.

The chain has TRBV5-4 and TRBJ2-1; the match to TRBD1 covers 7 bases. The CDR3 loop spans 16 amino acids. The junction had 3 bases not matched to a gene; V was cut back by 0 bases and J by 0 bases. The germline gives CDR1 SGHNT, CDR2 YYREEE (reference sequence). The CDR3 DNA is TGTGCCAGCAGCTTGGAGACAGGGAGCTCCTACAATGAGCAGTTCTTC. Amino acid sequence: CASSLETGSSYNEQFF.